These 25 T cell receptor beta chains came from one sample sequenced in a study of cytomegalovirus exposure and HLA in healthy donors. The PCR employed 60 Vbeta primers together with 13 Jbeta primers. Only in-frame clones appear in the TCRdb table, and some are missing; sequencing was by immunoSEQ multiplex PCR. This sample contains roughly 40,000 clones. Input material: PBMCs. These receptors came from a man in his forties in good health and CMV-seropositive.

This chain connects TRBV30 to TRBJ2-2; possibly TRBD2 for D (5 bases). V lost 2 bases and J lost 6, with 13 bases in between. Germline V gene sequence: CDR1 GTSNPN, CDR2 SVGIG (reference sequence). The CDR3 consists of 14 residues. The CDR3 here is CAWSISSSSGELFF. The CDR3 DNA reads TGTGCCTGGAGTATTTCTTCTAGCTCCGGGGAGCTGTTTTTT.

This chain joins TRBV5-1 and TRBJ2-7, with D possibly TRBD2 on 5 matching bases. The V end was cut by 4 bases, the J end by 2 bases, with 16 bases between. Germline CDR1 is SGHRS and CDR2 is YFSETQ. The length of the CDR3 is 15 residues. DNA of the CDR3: TGCGCCAGCAGCCCGGGGATCCTAACAGCCTACGAGCAGTACTTC. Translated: CASSPGILTAYEQYF. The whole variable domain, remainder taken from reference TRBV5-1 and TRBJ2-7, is KAGVTQTPRYLIKTRGQQVTLSCSPISGHRSVSWYQQTPGQGLQFLFEYFSETQRNKGNFPGRFSGRQFSNSRSEMNVSTLELGDSALYLCASSPGILTAYEQYFGPGTRLTVT.

CDR3: CASTRGGSYEQYF. The CDR3 nucleotides are TGTGCCAGTACCCGAGGGGGTTCCTACGAGCAGTACTTC. The chain joins TRBV19 to TRBJ2-7; tentative D call: TRBD1 (6 bases). The germline V and J ends were trimmed by 7 bases and 1 base, with 11 bases remaining between them. This CDR3 is 13 amino acids long. The germline gives CDR1 LNHDA, CDR2 SQIVND (reference sequence).

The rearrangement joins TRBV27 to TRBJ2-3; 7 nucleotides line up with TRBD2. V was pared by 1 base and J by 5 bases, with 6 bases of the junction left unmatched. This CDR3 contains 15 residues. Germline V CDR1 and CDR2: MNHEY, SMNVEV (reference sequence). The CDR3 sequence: CASSLWLAEGDTQYF. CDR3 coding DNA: TGTGCCAGCAGTTTATGGCTAGCGGAAGGAGATACGCAGTATTTT.

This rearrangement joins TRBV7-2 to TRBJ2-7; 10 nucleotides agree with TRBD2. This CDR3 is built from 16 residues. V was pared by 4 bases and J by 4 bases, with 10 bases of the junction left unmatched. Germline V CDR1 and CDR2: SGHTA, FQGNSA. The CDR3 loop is CASSYLGASGSYEQYF. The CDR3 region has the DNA TGTGCCAGCAGCTACCTGGGGGCTAGCGGGAGTTACGAGCAGTACTTC.

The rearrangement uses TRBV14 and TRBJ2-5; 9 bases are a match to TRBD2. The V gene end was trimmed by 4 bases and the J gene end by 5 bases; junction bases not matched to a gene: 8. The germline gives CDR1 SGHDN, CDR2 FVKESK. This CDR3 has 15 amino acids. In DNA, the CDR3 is TGTGCCAGCAGCCCTTGGGTAGCGGGAGTCGAGACCCAGTACTTC. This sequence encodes CASSPWVAGVETQYF.

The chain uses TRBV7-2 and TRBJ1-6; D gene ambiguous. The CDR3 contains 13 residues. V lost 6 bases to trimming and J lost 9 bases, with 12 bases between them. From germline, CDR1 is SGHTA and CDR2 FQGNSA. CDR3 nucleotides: TGTGCCAGCAGTCCCGGTAGCGTTTCACCCCTCCACTTT. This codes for CASSPGSVSPLHF.

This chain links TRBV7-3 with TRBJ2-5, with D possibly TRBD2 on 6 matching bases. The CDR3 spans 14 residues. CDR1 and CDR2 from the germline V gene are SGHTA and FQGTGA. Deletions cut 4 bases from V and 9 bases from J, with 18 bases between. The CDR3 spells CASSSNGGGGAQYF. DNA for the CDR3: TGTGCCAGCAGCTCGAACGGCGGTGGCGGGGCCCAGTACTTC.

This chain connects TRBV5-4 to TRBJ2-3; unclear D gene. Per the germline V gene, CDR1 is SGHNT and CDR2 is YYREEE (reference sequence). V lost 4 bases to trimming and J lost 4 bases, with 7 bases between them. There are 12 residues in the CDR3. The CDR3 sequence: CASSPGADTQYF. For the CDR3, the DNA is TGTGCCAGCAGCCCTGGAGCAGATACGCAGTATTTT.

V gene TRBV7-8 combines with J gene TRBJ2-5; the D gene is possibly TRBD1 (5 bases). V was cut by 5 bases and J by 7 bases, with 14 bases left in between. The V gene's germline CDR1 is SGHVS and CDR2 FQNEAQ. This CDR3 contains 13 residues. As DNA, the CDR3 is TGTGCCAGCAGCCAAGACAGAACGGGGACCCAGTACTTC. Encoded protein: CASSQDRTGTQYF.

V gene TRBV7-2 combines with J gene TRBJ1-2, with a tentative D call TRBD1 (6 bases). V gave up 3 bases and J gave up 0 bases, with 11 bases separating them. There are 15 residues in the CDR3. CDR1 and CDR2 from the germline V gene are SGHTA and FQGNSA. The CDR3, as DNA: TGTGCCAGCAGCTTGTTGACAGGTTCTAACTATGGCTACACCTTC. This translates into CASSLLTGSNYGYTF.

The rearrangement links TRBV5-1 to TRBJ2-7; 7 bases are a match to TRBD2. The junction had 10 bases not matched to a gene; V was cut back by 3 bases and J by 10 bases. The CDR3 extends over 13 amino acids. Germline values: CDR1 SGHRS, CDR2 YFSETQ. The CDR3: CASSWEGPWGQYF. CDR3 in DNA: TGCGCCAGCAGCTGGGAGGGACCCTGGGGACAGTACTTC. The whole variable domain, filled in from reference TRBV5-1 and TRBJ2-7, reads KAGVTQTPRYLIKTRGQQVTLSCSPISGHRSVSWYQQTPGQGLQFLFEYFSETQRNKGNFPGRFSGRQFSNSRSEMNVSTLELGDSALYLCASSWEGPWGQYFGPGTRLTVT.

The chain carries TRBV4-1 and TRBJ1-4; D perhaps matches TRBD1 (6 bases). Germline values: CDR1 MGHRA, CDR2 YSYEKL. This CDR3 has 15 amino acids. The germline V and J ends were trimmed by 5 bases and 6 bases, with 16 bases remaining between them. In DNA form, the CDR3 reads TGCGCCAGCAGCGAAACGAGGGGGTCACATGAAAAACTGTTTTTT. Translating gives CASSETRGSHEKLFF.

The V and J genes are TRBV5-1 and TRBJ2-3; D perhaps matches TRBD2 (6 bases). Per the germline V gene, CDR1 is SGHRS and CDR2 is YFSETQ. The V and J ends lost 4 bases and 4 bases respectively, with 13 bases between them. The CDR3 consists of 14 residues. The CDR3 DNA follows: TGCGCCAGCAGCGCCCCGACTAGAGCAGATACGCAGTATTTT. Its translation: CASSAPTRADTQYF. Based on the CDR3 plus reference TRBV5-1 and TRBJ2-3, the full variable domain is KAGVTQTPRYLIKTRGQQVTLSCSPISGHRSVSWYQQTPGQGLQFLFEYFSETQRNKGNFPGRFSGRQFSNSRSEMNVSTLELGDSALYLCASSAPTRADTQYFGPGTRLTVL.

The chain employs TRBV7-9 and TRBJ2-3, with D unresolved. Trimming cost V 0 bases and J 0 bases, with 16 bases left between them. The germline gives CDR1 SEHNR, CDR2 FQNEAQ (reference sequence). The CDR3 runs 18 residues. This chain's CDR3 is CASSLALLRFTSTDTQYF. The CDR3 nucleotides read TGTGCCAGCAGCTTAGCCCTCCTTCGTTTTACTAGCACAGATACGCAGTATTTT.

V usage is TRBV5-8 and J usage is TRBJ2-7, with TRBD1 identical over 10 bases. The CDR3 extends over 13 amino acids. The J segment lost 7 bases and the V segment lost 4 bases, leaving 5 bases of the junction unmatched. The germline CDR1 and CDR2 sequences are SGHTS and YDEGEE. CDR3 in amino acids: CASSVDRGHEQYF. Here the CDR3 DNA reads TGTGCCAGCAGCGTCGACAGGGGGCATGAGCAGTACTTC.

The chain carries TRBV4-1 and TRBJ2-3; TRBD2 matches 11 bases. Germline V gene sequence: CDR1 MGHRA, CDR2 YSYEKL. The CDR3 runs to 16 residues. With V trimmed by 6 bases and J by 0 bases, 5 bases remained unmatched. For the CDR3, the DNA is TGCGCCAGCAGAACGGGACTAGCGGCTAGCACAGATACGCAGTATTTT. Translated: CASRTGLAASTDTQYF.

The chain's CDR3 is CASSMTRTRGRVEQFF. For the CDR3, the DNA is TGTGCCAGTAGTATGACCCGGACTAGAGGGAGGGTTGAGCAGTTCTTC. V gene TRBV19 combines with J gene TRBJ2-1; 7 bases are shared with TRBD2. Per germline, CDR1 LNHDA and CDR2 SQIVND (reference sequence). The CDR3 has 16 residues. J was trimmed by 9 bases and V by 3 bases; bases with no gene match: 14.

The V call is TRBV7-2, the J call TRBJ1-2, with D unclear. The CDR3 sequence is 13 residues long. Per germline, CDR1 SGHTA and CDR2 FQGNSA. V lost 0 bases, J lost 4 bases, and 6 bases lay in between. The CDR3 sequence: CASSLASLYGYTF. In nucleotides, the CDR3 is TGTGCCAGCAGCTTAGCCAGTCTCTATGGCTACACCTTC.

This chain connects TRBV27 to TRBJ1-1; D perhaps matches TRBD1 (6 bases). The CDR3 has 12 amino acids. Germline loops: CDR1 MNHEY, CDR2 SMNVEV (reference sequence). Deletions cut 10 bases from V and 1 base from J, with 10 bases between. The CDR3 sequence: CATMDRNTEAFF. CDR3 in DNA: TGTGCCACTATGGACAGGAACACTGAAGCTTTCTTT.

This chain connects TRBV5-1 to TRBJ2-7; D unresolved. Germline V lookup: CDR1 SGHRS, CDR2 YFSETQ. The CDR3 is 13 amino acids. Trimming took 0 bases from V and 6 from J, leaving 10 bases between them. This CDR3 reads CASSLALSPEQYF. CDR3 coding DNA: TGCGCCAGCAGCTTGGCTTTGTCTCCCGAGCAGTACTTC.

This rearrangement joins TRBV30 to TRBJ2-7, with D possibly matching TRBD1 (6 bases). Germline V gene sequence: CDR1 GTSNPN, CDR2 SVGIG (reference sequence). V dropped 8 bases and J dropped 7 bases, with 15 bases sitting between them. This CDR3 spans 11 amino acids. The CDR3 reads CAGDRPKEQYF. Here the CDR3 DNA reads TGTGCCGGAGACAGGCCTAAGGAGCAGTACTTC.

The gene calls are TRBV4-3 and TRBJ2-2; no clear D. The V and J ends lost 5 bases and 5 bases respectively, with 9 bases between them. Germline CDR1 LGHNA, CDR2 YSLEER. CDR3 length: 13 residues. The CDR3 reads CASSFQATGELFF. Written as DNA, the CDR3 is TGCGCCAGCAGCTTCCAAGCGACCGGGGAGCTGTTTTTT.

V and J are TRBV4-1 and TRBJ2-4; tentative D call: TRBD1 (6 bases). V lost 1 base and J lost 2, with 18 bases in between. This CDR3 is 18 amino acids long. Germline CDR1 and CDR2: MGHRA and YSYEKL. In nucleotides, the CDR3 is TGCGCCAGCAGCCAAGTAGCGCTACAGGGATTTCCCAAAAACATTCAGTACTTC. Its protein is CASSQVALQGFPKNIQYF.

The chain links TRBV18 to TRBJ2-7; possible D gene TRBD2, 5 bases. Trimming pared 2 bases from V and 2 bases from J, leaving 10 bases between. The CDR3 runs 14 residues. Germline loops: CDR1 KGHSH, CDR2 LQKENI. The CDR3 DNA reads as TGTGCCAGCTCACCAGGGCTAGCAACCTACGAGCAGTACTTC. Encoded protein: CASSPGLATYEQYF.